Listed below are T cell receptor beta chains from one sample, sequenced in a study of T-cell memory formation after mild COVID-19. Each CDR3 protein gets one entry after TCRdb re-called the 5' RACE reads with MiXCR. This table holds 560,000 or so distinct CDR3 sequences, 15% to 20% found once. The sample consisted of PBMCs or a T cell subset sorted from them (not recorded which). The receptors originated from an adult woman who had mild COVID-19 (a few samples of this study predate the infection). Cell type and time point are not known. Each CDR3 is given with its conserved first and last residue. Fields, in order: CDR3 length, D gene, J gene, clone size, V gene, CDR3 protein, CDR3 DNA. The D gene is left open where the match is weak. Some rows mark clone size as missing; the rest say once, few, many or name a class of expanded clone.

12 | - | TRBJ1-4 | few | TRBV12-3/TRBV12-4 | CASSSSGEKLFF | TGTGCCAGCAGCTCCTCCGGGGAAAAACTGTTTTTT
14 | - | TRBJ2-7 | - | TRBV14 | CASSHLGSTYEQYF | TGTGCCAGCAGCCATCTGGGGTCCACCTACGAGCAGTACTTC
14 | - | TRBJ1-5 | - | TRBV20-1 | CSAWSGSSNQPQHF | TGCAGTGCCTGGAGCGGTAGCTCGAATCAGCCCCAGCATTTT
13 | TRBD1 | TRBJ2-7 | - | TRBV29-1 | CSVTDRATDEQYF | TGCAGCGTTACGGACAGGGCAACAGACGAGCAGTACTTC
14 | TRBD2 | TRBJ2-3 | - | TRBV6-5 | CASISGVSTDTQYF | TGTGCCAGCATAAGCGGGGTGAGCACAGATACGCAGTATTTT
16 | TRBD1 | TRBJ2-5 | - | TRBV5-1 | CASSLPGQGAHETQYF | TGCGCCAGCAGCTTGCCGGGACAGGGGGCGCACGAGACCCAGTACTTC
14 | - | TRBJ2-5 | few | TRBV25-1 | CASSEAGQGETQYF | TGTGCCAGCAGTGAAGCTGGGCAGGGGGAGACCCAGTACTTC
14 | TRBD1 | TRBJ1-6 | few | TRBV6-5 | CASRGDRGDSPLHF | TGTGCCAGCAGGGGGGACAGGGGGGATTCACCCCTCCACTTT
13 | TRBD1 | TRBJ1-2 | few | TRBV12-3/TRBV12-4 | CASATGDRYGYTF | TGTGCCAGCGCTACAGGGGATCGATATGGCTACACCTTC
13 | - | TRBJ1-4 | - | TRBV27 | CASRVRGNEKLFF | TGTGCCAGCAGGGTTCGTGGTAATGAAAAACTGTTTTTT
17 | - | TRBJ1-1 | - | TRBV13 | CASTLGVGTGMNTEAFF | TGTGCCAGCACCCTAGGAGTCGGAACGGGCATGAACACTGAAGCTTTCTTT
13 | - | TRBJ2-7 | - | TRBV7-9 | CASSLKGDHEQYF | TGTGCCAGCAGCTTAAAAGGGGACCACGAGCAGTACTTC
14 | - | TRBJ2-5 | - | TRBV29-1 | CSARGQALQETQYF | TGCAGCGCCCGAGGGCAGGCCCTTCAAGAGACCCAGTACTTC
17 | TRBD2 | TRBJ2-2 | few | TRBV7-9 | CASSWPTSGTNTGELFF | TGTGCCAGCAGCTGGCCCACTAGCGGGACGAACACCGGGGAGCTGTTTTTT
13 | TRBD1 | TRBJ1-5 | few | TRBV24-1 | CATMDRRNQPQHF | TGTGCCACCATGGACAGGCGCAATCAGCCCCAGCATTTT
16 | TRBD2 | TRBJ2-3 | - | TRBV7-8 | CASSSPPGGLSDTQYF | TGTGCCAGCAGCTCCCCCCCGGGGGGACTCTCAGATACGCAGTATTTT
14 | - | TRBJ2-7 | few | TRBV6-2/TRBV6-3 | CASSYGSPPYEQYF | TGTGCCAGCAGTTACGGCAGTCCCCCCTACGAGCAGTACTTC
20 | TRBD2 | TRBJ2-3 | few | TRBV7-9 | CASSDSPPQRGGPRTDTQYF | TGTGCCAGCAGCGATTCTCCCCCGCAGCGGGGGGGCCCTCGGACAGATACGCAGTATTTT
16 | TRBD1 | TRBJ1-4 | - | TRBV5-1 | CASSLVGDRGSEKLFF | TGCGCCAGCAGCTTGGTGGGGGACAGGGGAAGTGAAAAACTGTTTTTT
16 | TRBD2 | TRBJ2-3 | - | TRBV11-2 | CDSSSLAGGSTDTQYF | TGTGACAGCAGCTCACTGGCGGGGGGCAGCACAGATACGCAGTATTTT
13 | - | TRBJ2-7 | - | TRBV9 | CASSVGHSDEQYF | TGTGCCAGCAGCGTAGGGCACAGCGACGAGCAGTACTTC
14 | - | TRBJ1-6 | few | TRBV6-1 | CASSEYGRNSPLHF | TGTGCCAGCAGTGAATACGGGAGAAATTCACCCCTCCACTTT